This T cell receptor (beta chain) was sequenced during a study of Tregs in tolerant kidney transplant recipients. The CDR3 totals 18 residues. With V trimmed by 4 bases and J by 0 bases, 11 bases remained unmatched. Germline V gene sequence: CDR1 LGHNA, CDR2 YNFKEQ. Repertoires were generated with immunoSEQ multiplex PCR, while TCRdb's copy carries only in-frame clones and drops some. The data contain 50,000 to 80,000 clones, nearly 98% of them singletons. This sample comprised Tregs from blood, obtained before the transplant. The V gene is TRBV4-2, the J gene TRBJ1-4; 7 bases are a match to TRBD1. The TCR comes from a human donor who received a combined kidney and bone marrow transplant. The CDR3 spells CASSPRGTAFTTNEKLFF. CDR3 in DNA: TGTGCCAGCAGCCCCCGCGGGACAGCCTTTACAACTAATGAAAAACTGTTTTTT.